This T cell receptor (beta chain) was sequenced for a study of glioma-infiltrating T cells after dendritic cell vaccination. Time point: after dendritic cell vaccination, including at tumor progression/relapse. Clones were sequenced by immunoSEQ multiplex PCR, and TCRdb holds only the in-frame ones, with some missing. The data show fewer than 70,000 clones, with more than 75% seen just once and just under 9% held by the top ten. Germline V lookup: CDR1 MGHRA, CDR2 YSYEKL. V shed 8 bases, J shed 6 bases, and the junction held 10 bases outside the gene matches. The CDR3 runs 16 residues. This sequence was found in a human donor with glioblastoma. The starting material was blood, obtained after dendritic cell vaccination. The chain joins TRBV4-1 to TRBJ2-2; 12 bases match TRBD2. The CDR3 DNA reads TGCGCCAGCCGAAAAATACTAGCGGGGGGCCCCGGGGAGCTGTTTTTT. It translates to CASRKILAGGPGELFF.